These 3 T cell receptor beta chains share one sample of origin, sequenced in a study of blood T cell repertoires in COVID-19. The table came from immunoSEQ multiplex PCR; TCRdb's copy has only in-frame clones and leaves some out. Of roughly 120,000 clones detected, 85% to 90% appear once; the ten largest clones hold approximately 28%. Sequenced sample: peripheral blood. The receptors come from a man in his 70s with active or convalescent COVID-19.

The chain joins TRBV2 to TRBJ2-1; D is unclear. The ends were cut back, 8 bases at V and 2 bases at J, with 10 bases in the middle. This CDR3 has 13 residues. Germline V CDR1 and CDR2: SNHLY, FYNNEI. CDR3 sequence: CASLQQTYNEQFF. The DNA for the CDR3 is TGTGCCAGCTTACAGCAAACCTACAATGAGCAGTTCTTC.

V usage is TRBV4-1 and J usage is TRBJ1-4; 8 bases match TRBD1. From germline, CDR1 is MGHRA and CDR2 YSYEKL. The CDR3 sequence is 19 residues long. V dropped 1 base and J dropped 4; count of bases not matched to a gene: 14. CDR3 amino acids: CASSQGTGPYRRNNEKLFF. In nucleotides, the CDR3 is TGCGCCAGCAGCCAAGGGACAGGGCCCTACCGCCGGAATAATGAAAAACTGTTTTTT.

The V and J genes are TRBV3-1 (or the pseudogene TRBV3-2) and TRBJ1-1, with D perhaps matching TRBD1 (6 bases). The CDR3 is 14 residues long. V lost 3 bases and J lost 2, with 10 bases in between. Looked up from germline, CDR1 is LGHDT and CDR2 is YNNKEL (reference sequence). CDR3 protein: CASSQGHLNTEAFF. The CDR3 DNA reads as TGTGCCAGCAGCCAGGGACACTTAAACACTGAAGCTTTCTTT.